This is a list of T cell receptor beta chains from one sample in a study of cytomegalovirus exposure and HLA in healthy donors. Repertoires were generated with immunoSEQ multiplex PCR, while TCRdb's copy carries only in-frame clones and drops some. The sample has about 180,000 clones, approximately 81% seen once; the top ten hold about 16%. Sequenced: PBMCs. These receptor sequences come from a man aged 18-30 years in good health and CMV-seropositive. Both conserved end residues are part of each CDR3. The order of the fields is J gene, D gene, V gene, clone size, CDR3 protein, CDR3 DNA. The D gene is left open where the match is weak. Size is stated for part of the rows, as once, few or many counts, or as a class when the clone is expanded.

>TRBJ2-5|-|TRBV5-1|-
CASSLEGRVQETQYF
TGCGCCAGCAGCTTGGAGGGCAGGGTCCAAGAGACCCAGTACTTC
>TRBJ2-1|-|TRBV11-3|-
CASSLSLRSNEQFF
TGTGCCAGCAGTTTGTCACTCCGGTCCAATGAGCAGTTCTTC
>TRBJ1-4|-|TRBV27|once
CASRWAGGAGEKLFF
TGTGCCAGCAGGTGGGCAGGAGGGGCTGGTGAAAAACTGTTTTTT
>TRBJ1-3|TRBD1|TRBV7-3|-
CASSQGRGSGNTIYF
TGTGCCAGCAGCCAGGGCAGGGGGTCTGGAAACACCATATATTTT
>TRBJ2-6|TRBD1|TRBV7-6|few
CASSTGQVPANVLTF
TGTGCCAGCAGTACCGGACAGGTCCCGGCCAACGTCCTGACTTTC
>TRBJ1-2|-|TRBV7-8|-
CASGSGVSSGGYTF
TGTGCCAGCGGCTCCGGGGTTTCTTCGGGAGGCTACACCTTC
>TRBJ2-2|TRBD1|TRBV7-2|-
CASSFPTGGGSGELFF
TGTGCCAGCAGCTTCCCGACAGGGGGCGGCTCCGGGGAGCTGTTTTTT
>TRBJ2-7|-|TRBV5-1|-
CASSPRDNYEQYF
TGCGCCAGCAGCCCCCGGGACAACTACGAGCAGTACTTC
>TRBJ1-5|TRBD1|TRBV2|-
CASRQGAGQPQHF
TGTGCCAGCAGACAGGGGGCGGGACAGCCCCAGCATTTT
>TRBJ2-5|TRBD2|TRBV11-2|once
CASSLVPSGGGRQETQYF
TGTGCCAGCAGCTTAGTTCCTAGCGGGGGGGGGCGCCAAGAGACCCAGTACTTC
>TRBJ2-5|TRBD2|TRBV2|-
CASSELAGGETQYF
TGTGCCAGCAGTGAACTAGCGGGAGGAGAGACCCAGTACTTC
>TRBJ1-5|TRBD1|TRBV5-1|-
CASSLTGDQPQHF
TGCGCCAGCAGCCTGACAGGGGATCAGCCCCAGCATTTT
>TRBJ1-1|TRBD1|TRBV20-1|-
CSARAGTAAFF
TGCAGTGCTAGGGCCGGGACAGCGGCTTTCTTT
>TRBJ2-4|TRBD1|TRBV11-2|-
CASSSGTGVIQYF
TGTGCCAGCAGCTCCGGGACAGGGGTCATTCAGTACTTC